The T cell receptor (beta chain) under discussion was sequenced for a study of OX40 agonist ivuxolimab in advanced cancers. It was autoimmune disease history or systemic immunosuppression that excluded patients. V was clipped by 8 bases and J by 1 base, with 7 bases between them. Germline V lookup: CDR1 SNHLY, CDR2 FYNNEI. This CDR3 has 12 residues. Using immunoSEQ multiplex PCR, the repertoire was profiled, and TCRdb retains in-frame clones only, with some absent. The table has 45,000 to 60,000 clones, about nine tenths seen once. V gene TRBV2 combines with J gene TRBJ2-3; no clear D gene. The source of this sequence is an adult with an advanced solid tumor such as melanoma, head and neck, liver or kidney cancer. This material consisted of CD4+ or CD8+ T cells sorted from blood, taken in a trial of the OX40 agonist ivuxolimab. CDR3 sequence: CASGFRTDTQYF. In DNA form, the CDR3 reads TGTGCCAGCGGCTTCCGCACAGATACGCAGTATTTT.